The entry below gives a single TCR beta chain sequence along with its context. The sample comes from a study of blood T cell repertoires in COVID-19. CDR3 length: 14 amino acids. The germline CDR1 and CDR2 sequences are LGHNT and FRNRAP. Trimming pared 2 bases from V and 10 bases from J, leaving 17 bases between. Per the original data handling: Reference gene primers were amplified, and this amplification served to estimate nucleated cell counts. The data were produced by immunoSEQ multiplex PCR, yet TCRdb's version contains in-frame clones alone and is incomplete. That table supplies the V and J calls and clone size; D and trimming were determined from the DNA. This sample has 250,000 to 400,000 clones, with almost 90% found just once.

Sequencing used peripheral blood. The chain is built from TRBV12-5 and TRBJ1-1; a possible D gene is TRBD1 (6 bases). This TCR was recovered from a woman under 40 with COVID-19, enrolled during active disease. CDR3 sequence reads: CASGLPSRDNVAFF. The CDR3 region has the DNA TGTGCTAGTGGTTTGCCATCTCGGGACAATGTAGCTTTCTTT.